What follows describes a single TCR beta chain. Its specificity is unknown. PCR used 60 Vbeta primers and 13 Jbeta primers. Data came from immunoSEQ multiplex PCR; TCRdb stores just in-frame clones and leaves some out. Here the sample spans around 210,000 clones, 75% to 85% being singletons. The data originate from a study of cytomegalovirus exposure and HLA in healthy donors. Study findings and constraints: Looking again later, the authors saw that most CMV-associated TCR beta chains seemed HLA-restricted.

The germline V gene has CDR1 SGDLS and CDR2 YYNGEE. Trimming cost V 0 bases and J 5 bases; bases outside gene matches: 5. The length of the CDR3 is 16 residues. This clonotype originated in a male donor in good health and CMV-seropositive. This sequence joins TRBV9 and TRBJ1-4; TRBD1 agrees at 9 bases. Specimen: PBMCs. CDR3 nucleotide sequence: TGTGCCAGCAGCGTAGGGCCGGGACAGGGAAATGAAAAACTGTTTTTT. Protein product: CASSVGPGQGNEKLFF.